Listed here are 21 T cell receptor beta chains from one sample, sequenced in a study of CD8 T cells in Susac syndrome. Reverse transcription used about 0.45 to 1 ug RNA and random hexamers. MiXCR was run by TCRdb on the immunoSEQ multiplex PCR reads, yielding one entry per CDR3 protein. The repertoire holds some 150,000 distinct CDR3 sequences, with roughly 95% as singletons. What was sequenced was CD8+ T cells from PBMCs. These receptors all stem from a human donor with multiple sclerosis.

The rearrangement uses TRBV25-1 and TRBJ1-6, with 7 bases aligning to TRBD1. The CDR3 extends over 13 amino acids. Germline V gene lookup returns CDR1 MGHDK and CDR2 SYGVNS. Unmatched junction bases numbered 12, after V lost 8 bases and J lost 14 bases. The DNA of the CDR3 is TGTGCCAGCTCGAGGACAGGAGAGTTTACCCTCCACTTT. Encoded protein: CASSRTGEFTLHF.

V is TRBV5-1 and J is TRBJ1-2, with D maybe TRBD1 (6 bases). Trimming pared 0 bases from V and 7 bases from J, leaving 13 bases between. Germline V gives CDR1 SGHRS, CDR2 YFSETQ. The CDR3 spans 14 residues. The CDR3 here is CASSLESRGRGYTF. The CDR3 DNA reads as TGCGCCAGCAGCTTGGAATCCAGGGGCCGTGGCTACACCTTC.

The rearrangement joins TRBV4-1 to TRBJ1-2; the match to TRBD1 covers 9 bases. This CDR3 has 15 amino acids. Germline V gene lookup returns CDR1 MGHRA and CDR2 YSYEKL. V dropped 3 bases and J dropped 6; count of bases not matched to a gene: 8. The CDR3 protein is CASSQGQGEQDGYTF. The DNA for the CDR3 is TGCGCCAGCAGCCAGGGACAGGGTGAACAGGATGGCTACACCTTC.

The rearrangement joins TRBV30 to TRBJ2-1; D remains ambiguous. V lost 0 bases, J lost 10 bases, and 13 bases lay in between. This CDR3 has 13 amino acids. Germline V CDR1 and CDR2: GTSNPN, SVGIG (reference sequence). The CDR3 protein is CAWSVSGNEEQFF. CDR3 coding DNA: TGTGCCTGGAGTGTATCTGGCAATGAGGAGCAGTTCTTC.

The chain combines TRBV20-1 with TRBJ1-6; D uncertain. CDR3 length: 16 amino acids. Trimming removed 0 bases from V and 6 bases from J, with 15 bases in between. Germline values: CDR1 DFQATT, CDR2 SNEGSKA (reference sequence). This CDR3 reads CSAREAQSWGNSPLHF. The CDR3 region has the DNA TGCAGTGCTAGAGAGGCTCAAAGTTGGGGTAATTCACCCCTCCACTTT.

The chain links TRBV10-3 to TRBJ2-7; D gene uncertain. The CDR3 contains 12 residues. V lost 3 bases and J 1 base, leaving 4 bases between the germline ends. Germline CDR1 ENHRY, CDR2 SYGVKD. CDR3 in amino acids: CAISDSSYEQYV. CDR3 nucleotides: TGTGCCATCAGTGACAGTTCCTACGAGCAGTACGTC.

This chain links TRBV28 with TRBJ2-5, with D perhaps given as TRBD1 or TRBD2 (5 bases each). V was clipped by 7 bases and J by 1 base, with 19 bases between them. This CDR3 has 16 residues. In germline, CDR1 is MDHEN, CDR2 SYDVKM. Here the CDR3 reads CASTLKGPPSQETQYF. The CDR3 DNA sequence: TGTGCCAGCACCCTGAAGGGACCTCCCTCCCAAGAGACCCAGTACTTC.

The chain carries TRBV20-1 and TRBJ2-1; a possible D gene is TRBD1 (5 bases). Germline V gene lookup returns CDR1 DFQATT and CDR2 SNEGSKA (reference sequence). Trimming shortened V by 0 bases and J by 0 bases, and 9 bases separated the two germline ends. This CDR3 spans 15 amino acids. This chain's CDR3 is CSAREGLSSYNEQFF. The CDR3 DNA reads TGCAGTGCTAGAGAGGGGCTGAGCTCCTACAATGAGCAGTTCTTC.

This clonotype was seen once. The chain has TRBV29-1 and TRBJ1-2; unclear D gene. Germline lookup yields CDR1 SQVTM and CDR2 ANQGSEA. The CDR3 extends over 10 amino acids. V lost 7 bases to trimming and J lost 4 bases, with 7 bases between them. The CDR3, as DNA: TGCAGCGGTGACCCCTATGGCTACACCTTC. The encoded protein is CSGDPYGYTF.

CDR3 sequence: CASSMGNTEAFF. CDR3 nucleotide sequence: TGTGCCAGTAGTATGGGGAACACTGAAGCTTTCTTT. The rearrangement links TRBV19 to TRBJ1-1; D is unresolved. The CDR3 contains 12 residues. V was clipped by 3 bases and J by 1 base, with 3 bases between them. Germline-derived CDR1 and CDR2 are LNHDA and SQIVND (reference sequence).

The chain uses TRBV30 and TRBJ1-2; D is unclear. Germline V gene lookup returns CDR1 GTSNPN and CDR2 SVGIG (reference sequence). This CDR3 comprises 13 residues. The V gene lost 0 bases and the J gene lost 5 bases, with 10 bases spanning the gap. CDR3 in DNA: TGTGCCTGGAGTGTATCGGGATTATATGGCTACACCTTC. Translated, it gives CAWSVSGLYGYTF.

The rearrangement joins TRBV7-9 to TRBJ2-1, with 8 bases identical to TRBD2. Trimming took 4 bases from V and 7 from J; bases not matched to a gene: 3. Germline V CDR1 and CDR2: SEHNR, FQNEAQ (reference sequence). CDR3 length equals 13 residues. The CDR3 DNA follows: TGTGCCAGCAGCTCGGTAGCGGGAAATGAGCAGTTCTTC. Translating it yields CASSSVAGNEQFF.

This chain connects TRBV29-1 to TRBJ2-7; D is possibly TRBD1 (5 bases). From germline, CDR1 is SQVTM and CDR2 ANQGSEA. Trimming pared 0 bases from V and 1 base from J, leaving 7 bases between. The length of the CDR3 is 13 residues. Here the CDR3 DNA reads TGCAGCGTTGAAGAAGACAGATCCTACGAGCAGTACTTC. Its translation is CSVEEDRSYEQYF.

The V call is TRBV15, the J call TRBJ1-5, with D possibly matching TRBD1 (6 bases). Looked up from germline, CDR1 is LNHNV and CDR2 is YYDKDF (reference sequence). This CDR3 is built from 14 residues. V was cut by 0 bases and J by 7 bases, with 10 bases left in between. CDR3 nucleotides: TGTGCCACCAGCAGAGATAGGGGGGGACAGCCCCAGCATTTT. Translating it yields CATSRDRGGQPQHF.

The chain uses TRBV9 and TRBJ2-7; possibly TRBD2 for D (5 bases). Trimming shortened V by 4 bases and J by 1 base, and 12 bases separated the two germline ends. The germline V gene encodes CDR1 SGDLS and CDR2 YYNGEE. The CDR3 has 14 residues. The CDR3 is CASSSDGVSYEQYF. Written as DNA, the CDR3 is TGTGCCAGCAGCTCAGACGGGGTATCCTACGAGCAGTACTTC.

The CDR3 DNA follows: TGCAGCGTTGAAGTGGGCAGGGCCTACGAGCAGTACTTC. Its protein is CSVEVGRAYEQYF. The chain employs TRBV29-1 and TRBJ2-7; the D gene is possibly TRBD1 (5 bases). V was pared by 1 base and J by 2 bases, with 9 bases between. Per the germline V gene, CDR1 is SQVTM and CDR2 is ANQGSEA. The CDR3 extends over 13 amino acids.

V gene TRBV4-1 combines with J gene TRBJ2-1, with D hard to call. This CDR3 is built from 12 residues. Germline V gene lookup returns CDR1 MGHRA and CDR2 YSYEKL. The ends were cut back, 1 base at V and 6 bases at J, with 4 bases in the middle. The CDR3 is CASSQGTNEQFF. As DNA, the CDR3 is TGCGCCAGCAGCCAAGGGACCAATGAGCAGTTCTTC.

The J gene is TRBJ2-1, the V gene TRBV4-1; TRBD1 agrees at 8 bases. This CDR3 region has 14 residues. J gave up 7 bases and V 3 bases, and 5 bases lay outside the gene matches. Germline V CDR1 and CDR2: MGHRA, YSYEKL. In nucleotides, the CDR3 is TGCGCCAGCAGCCAGGACAGGGTCCTGAATGAGCAGTTCTTC. It translates to CASSQDRVLNEQFF.

The chain has TRBV7-9 and TRBJ2-7, with D possibly matching TRBD2 (5 bases). Trimming stripped 5 bases from V and 4 bases from J, with 15 bases between. The length of the CDR3 is 14 residues. Germline V gives CDR1 SEHNR, CDR2 FQNEAQ (reference sequence). The CDR3 sequence: CASSKDGKGYEQYF. The CDR3 region has the DNA TGTGCCAGCAGCAAAGACGGGAAAGGGTACGAGCAGTACTTC.

This rearrangement joins TRBV15 to TRBJ2-6; perhaps TRBD1 as D (6 bases). This CDR3 spans 17 amino acids. Germline CDR1 reads LNHNV; CDR2 reads YYDKDF (reference sequence). Trimming removed 5 bases from V and 0 bases from J, with 14 bases in between. CDR3 nucleotides: TGTGCCACCAGCGCTCGACAGGCCGGCTCTGGGGCCAACGTCCTGACTTTC. Translation: CATSARQAGSGANVLTF.

This clonotype was picked up one time. This sequence joins TRBV19 and TRBJ2-3; D is possibly TRBD2 (6 bases). V was pared by 5 bases and J by 2 bases, with 20 bases between. This CDR3 comprises 17 residues. Germline assignment: CDR1 LNHDA and CDR2 SQIVND (reference sequence). CDR3 nucleotide sequence: TGTGCCAGTAGTCTCCCCTCCGGGACTCAAAACACAGATACGCAGTATTTT. This gives the protein CASSLPSGTQNTDTQYF.